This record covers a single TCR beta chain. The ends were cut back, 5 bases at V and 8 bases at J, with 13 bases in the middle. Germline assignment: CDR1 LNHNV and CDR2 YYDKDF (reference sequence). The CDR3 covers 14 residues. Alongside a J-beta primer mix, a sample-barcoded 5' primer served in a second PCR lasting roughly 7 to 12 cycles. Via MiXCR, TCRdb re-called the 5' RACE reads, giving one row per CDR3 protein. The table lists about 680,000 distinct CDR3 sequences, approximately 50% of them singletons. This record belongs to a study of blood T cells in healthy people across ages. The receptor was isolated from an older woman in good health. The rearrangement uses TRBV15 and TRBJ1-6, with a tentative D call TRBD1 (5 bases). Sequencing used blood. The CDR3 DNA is TGTGCCACCAGCGGGACCGTCGGGGATTCACCCCTCCACTTT. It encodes CATSGTVGDSPLHF. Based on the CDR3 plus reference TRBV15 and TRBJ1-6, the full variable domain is DAMVIQNPRYQVTQFGKPVTLSCSQTLNHNVMYWYQQKSSQAPKLLFHYYDKDFNNEADTPDNFQSRRPNTSFCFLDIRSPGLGDTAMYLCATSGTVGDSPLHFGNGTRLTVT.